These 21 T cell receptor beta chains share one sample of origin, sequenced in a study of cytomegalovirus exposure and HLA in healthy donors. Amplification used 60 Vbeta primers and 13 Jbeta primers. Profiled with immunoSEQ multiplex PCR; TCRdb holds only in-frame clones, not every one. The data contain about 160,000 clones, about four fifths of them singletons. The specimen sequenced was PBMCs. Receptors originate from a male donor in good health and CMV-seropositive.

The chain links TRBV30 to TRBJ1-2; D is perhaps TRBD1 (5 bases). Germline loops: CDR1 GTSNPN, CDR2 SVGIG (reference sequence). The V gene lost 0 bases and the J gene lost 4 bases, with 15 bases spanning the gap. The CDR3 consists of 15 residues. CDR3 sequence: CAWSVLRGFVYGYTF. The CDR3 coding sequence is TGTGCCTGGAGTGTACTGCGGGGCTTCGTCTATGGCTACACCTTC.

There are a few counts of this clone. One end of the junction fails to match germline, which may point to a read error. The chain links TRBV7-2 to TRBJ2-6; D might be TRBD2 (6 bases). Germline CDR1 is SGHTA and CDR2 is FQGNSA. The CDR3 runs to 16 residues. The CDR3 DNA reads TGTGCCAGCAGCTTCAACACGGGGGATGGGGCCAACGGCCTGACTTTC. As protein: CASSFNTGDGANGLTF. Drawing the rest from reference TRBV7-2 and TRBJ2-6, the complete variable domain is GAGVSQSPSNKVTEKGKDVELRCDPISGHTALYWYRQSLGQGLEFLIYFQGNSAPDKSGLPSDRFSAERTGGSVSTLTIQRTQQEDSAVYLCASSFNTGDGANGLTFGAGSRLTVL.

Only one count was recorded for this clone. CDR3 sequence reads: CASTSAEINEAFF. For the CDR3, the DNA is TGTGCCAGCACTAGCGCTGAAATTAATGAAGCTTTCTTT. The V gene is TRBV6-6, the J gene TRBJ1-1; no firm D call. This CDR3 has 13 residues. CDR1 is MNHNY and CDR2 is SVGAGI in the germline V gene (reference sequence). Trimming shortened V by 7 bases and J by 7 bases, and 16 bases separated the two germline ends.

The chain carries TRBV29-1 and TRBJ2-7; tentatively, D is TRBD2 (5 bases). Germline CDR1 is SQVTM and CDR2 is ANQGSEA. V lost 4 bases and J 2 bases, leaving 15 bases between the germline ends. The CDR3 has 14 residues. CDR3 sequence (DNA): TGCAGCGTTGCCCCCGGGGTGAGAGCCTACGAGCAGTACTTC. Translation gives CSVAPGVRAYEQYF.

The rearrangement links TRBV2 to TRBJ1-1; perhaps TRBD1 as D (5 bases). Trimming took off 7 bases at V and 5 bases at J, with 14 bases between the two ends. Germline V gene data show CDR1 as SNHLY and CDR2 as FYNNEI. The CDR3 has 13 amino acids. CDR3 nucleotide sequence: TGTGCCAGCACCAGGGCGGTCGGGACTGAAGCTTTCTTT. Its protein product is CASTRAVGTEAFF. The full variable domain, its missing parts supplied by reference TRBV2 and TRBJ1-1, is EPEVTQTPSHQVTQMGQEVILRCVPISNHLYFYWYRQILGQKVEFLVSFYNNEISEKSEIFDDQFSVERPDGSNFTLKIRSTKLEDSAMYFCASTRAVGTEAFFGQGTRLTVV.

V is TRBV4-1 and J is TRBJ2-5; 12 bases agree with TRBD2. This CDR3 is built from 18 residues. Looked up from germline, CDR1 is MGHRA and CDR2 is YSYEKL. Trimming cost V 1 base and J 4 bases; bases outside gene matches: 10. In DNA form, the CDR3 reads TGCGCCAGCAGCCAAGCGTTACGGACTAGCGGGACCGGAGAGACCCAGTACTTC. Translated: CASSQALRTSGTGETQYF.

This rearrangement joins TRBV10-3 to TRBJ2-1, with TRBD1 identical over 7 bases. Germline trimming cut 2 bases from V and 7 bases from J; bases unmatched to any gene: 8. Germline CDR1 and CDR2: ENHRY and SYGVKD. The CDR3 length is 15 residues. CDR3 region: CAISEPRGPLNEQFF. The CDR3 region has the DNA TGTGCCATCAGTGAGCCAAGGGGGCCTCTTAATGAGCAGTTCTTC.

V is TRBV28 and J is TRBJ2-7; TRBD1 matches 7 bases. The CDR3 consists of 13 residues. The germline V gene has CDR1 MDHEN and CDR2 SYDVKM. Unmatched junction bases numbered 8, after V lost 11 bases and J lost 1 base. The CDR3, as DNA: TGTGCCGGATCCGGGACAGATTCCTACGAGCAGTACTTC. The encoded protein is CAGSGTDSYEQYF.

This rearrangement joins TRBV2 to TRBJ2-1, with 15 bases matching TRBD2. The CDR3 consists of 15 residues. The V gene's germline CDR1 is SNHLY and CDR2 FYNNEI. The trim removed 6 bases at V and 8 bases at J, leaving 5 bases unmatched. The DNA for the CDR3 is TGTGCCAGCAGGCGCGGACTAGCGGGAGGGGATGAGCAGTTCTTC. It translates to CASRRGLAGGDEQFF. Combining the CDR3 with reference TRBV2 and TRBJ2-1 gives the whole variable domain EPEVTQTPSHQVTQMGQEVILRCVPISNHLYFYWYRQILGQKVEFLVSFYNNEISEKSEIFDDQFSVERPDGSNFTLKIRSTKLEDSAMYFCASRRGLAGGDEQFFGPGTRLTVL.

The chain uses TRBV18 and TRBJ2-5; tentative D call: TRBD1 (5 bases). The CDR3 spans 14 residues. V was trimmed by 3 bases and J by 5 bases, leaving 13 bases between them. Germline V gene data show CDR1 as KGHSH and CDR2 as LQKENI. The CDR3 loop is CASSPQGKRETQYF. The CDR3, as DNA: TGTGCCAGCTCACCCCAGGGAAAGAGGGAGACCCAGTACTTC.

The chain recombines TRBV19 with TRBJ2-1, with 12 nucleotides matching TRBD2. This CDR3 is 15 amino acids long. Germline CDR1 is LNHDA and CDR2 is SQIVND (reference sequence). The trim removed 8 bases at V and 7 bases at J, leaving 9 bases unmatched. CDR3 in DNA: TGTGCCAGTGCCACGCTAGCGGGAGGGTGGAATGAGCAGTTCTTC. Amino acids: CASATLAGGWNEQFF. The variable domain in full, with the rest retrieved from reference TRBV19 and TRBJ2-1, is DGGITQSPKYLFRKEGQNVTLSCEQNLNHDAMYWYRQDPGQGLRLIYYSQIVNDFQKGDIAEGYSVSREKKESFPLTVTSAQKNPTAFYLCASATLAGGWNEQFFGPGTRLTVL.

The chain combines TRBV28 with TRBJ1-1, with TRBD1 matching over 7 bases. CDR1 MDHEN and CDR2 SYDVKM come from the germline V gene. The CDR3 contains 18 residues. With 5 bases clipped from V and 1 base from J, the junction kept 16 bases outside the gene matches. The CDR3 bases are TGTGCCAGCAGTATACCCAGGGACAGAGGGTATTGGAACACTGAAGCTTTCTTT. Protein product: CASSIPRDRGYWNTEAFF.

This clone has a single count. This sequence joins TRBV9 and TRBJ2-1; 8 nucleotides align to TRBD2. Trimming removed 4 bases from V and 4 bases from J; junction bases left unmatched: 7. Per the germline V gene, CDR1 is SGDLS and CDR2 is YYNGEE. The CDR3 sequence is 15 residues long. Written as DNA, the CDR3 is TGTGCCAGCAGCTCAAGCGGGAGTTGGTACAATGAGCAGTTCTTC. It codes for CASSSSGSWYNEQFF. Filled out from reference TRBV9 and TRBJ2-1, the complete variable domain reads DSGVTQTPKHLITATGQRVTLRCSPRSGDLSVYWYQQSLDQGLQFLIQYYNGEERAKGNILERFSAQQFPDLHSELNLSSLELGDSALYFCASSSSGSWYNEQFFGPGTRLTVL.

CDR3 coding DNA: TGTGCCAGCAGCGCAGTCGGGGCAGGGGACACTGAAGCTTTCTTT. Translation: CASSAVGAGDTEAFF. The chain is built from TRBV9 and TRBJ1-1; perhaps TRBD1 as D (6 bases). The CDR3 extends over 15 amino acids. V was pared by 3 bases and J by 3 bases, with 15 bases between. Germline values: CDR1 SGDLS, CDR2 YYNGEE.

The CDR3 is CASSPISTGVNTEAFF. As DNA, the CDR3 is TGTGCCAGCTCACCTATCTCTACGGGAGTGAACACTGAAGCTTTCTTT. J is TRBJ1-1 and V is TRBV18; no clear D gene. CDR3 length: 16 amino acids. Deletions cut 3 bases from V and 0 bases from J, with 14 bases between. Germline assignment: CDR1 KGHSH and CDR2 LQKENI.

The V call is TRBV5-1, the J call TRBJ1-4, with D tentatively TRBD1 (6 bases). The V and J ends lost 3 bases and 2 bases respectively, with 14 bases between them. Germline V CDR1 and CDR2: SGHRS, YFSETQ. The CDR3 runs to 16 residues. The CDR3 nucleotides are TGCGCCAGCAGCTGGAATCTACAGGGCACTAATGAAAAACTGTTTTTT. As protein: CASSWNLQGTNEKLFF.

The genes are TRBV7-2 and TRBJ2-6; D perhaps matches TRBD1 (5 bases). V dropped 5 bases and J dropped 3 bases, with 17 bases sitting between them. Germline-derived CDR1 and CDR2 are SGHTA and FQGNSA. The CDR3 is made up of 17 amino acids. The CDR3 region is CASSPWGVSNGANVLTF. DNA for the CDR3: TGTGCCAGCAGCCCCTGGGGCGTATCTAATGGGGCCAACGTCCTGACTTTC.

The chain couples TRBV30 to TRBJ1-3; no firm D call. The germline V and J ends were trimmed by 6 bases and 0 bases, with 12 bases remaining between them. The CDR3 sequence is 14 residues long. CDR1 and CDR2 (germline): GTSNPN, SVGIG (reference sequence). For the CDR3, the DNA is TGTGCCTGCGGAAATAGCGGCTCTGGAAACACCATATATTTT. Its protein product is CACGNSGSGNTIYF.

The table lists this clone with a few counts. The rearrangement uses TRBV11-2 and TRBJ2-7; TRBD2 agrees at 10 bases. This CDR3 has 14 amino acids. J gave up 1 base and V 8 bases, and 5 bases lay outside the gene matches. Per germline, CDR1 SGHAT and CDR2 FQNNGV. The CDR3 DNA is TGTGCCAGCCGGACTAGCGGAATATCCTACGAGCAGTACTTC. It codes for CASRTSGISYEQYF.

The genes are TRBV19 and TRBJ1-2; perhaps TRBD1 as D (5 bases). V lost 4 bases and J 3 bases, leaving 18 bases between the germline ends. The CDR3 loop spans 16 amino acids. CDR1 and CDR2 (germline): LNHDA, SQIVND (reference sequence). The CDR3 loop is CASSRKMTAIHYGYTF. The CDR3, as DNA: TGTGCCAGTAGTAGAAAAATGACAGCGATTCACTATGGCTACACCTTC. The entire variable domain, with the rest obtained from reference TRBV19 and TRBJ1-2, is as follows: DGGITQSPKYLFRKEGQNVTLSCEQNLNHDAMYWYRQDPGQGLRLIYYSQIVNDFQKGDIAEGYSVSREKKESFPLTVTSAQKNPTAFYLCASSRKMTAIHYGYTFGSGTRLTVV.

The chain recombines TRBV30 with TRBJ1-5, with D tentatively TRBD1 (6 bases). V was shortened by 1 base and J by 5 bases, with 15 bases between the two germline ends. The CDR3 extends over 15 amino acids. Germline assignment: CDR1 GTSNPN and CDR2 SVGIG (reference sequence). CDR3 DNA: TGTGCCTGGAGTGACGCGGACAGATATTATCAGCCCCAGCATTTT. Translation gives CAWSDADRYYQPQHF.